The following is a TCR beta chain sequence with its context. The sample originates from a study of blood T cell repertoires in COVID-19. The wider study: PBMCs, B-cell-depleted T cells, or T cells provided the cDNA or gDNA that made up the material.

Clinical histories supplied by participants themselves formed the basis of cohort assignment. Trimming cost V 7 bases and J 1 base, with 17 bases left between them. This CDR3 is built from 15 residues. Germline V gene sequence: CDR1 LGHNT, CDR2 FRNRAP. Only in-frame clones appear in the TCRdb table, and some are missing; sequencing was by immunoSEQ multiplex PCR. In the table there are approximately 440,000 clones, roughly 87% of which are singletons. The receptor was derived from a woman aged 18 to 35 who had recovered from COVID-19. The specimen sequenced was PBMCs or T cells enriched from blood (not recorded which). The J gene is TRBJ2-7, the V gene TRBV12-5; tentatively, D is TRBD1 (5 bases). The CDR3 DNA follows: TGTGCTAGTGCTACAGCGCAGGGAACATCCTACGAGCAGTACTTC. Amino acid sequence: CASATAQGTSYEQYF.